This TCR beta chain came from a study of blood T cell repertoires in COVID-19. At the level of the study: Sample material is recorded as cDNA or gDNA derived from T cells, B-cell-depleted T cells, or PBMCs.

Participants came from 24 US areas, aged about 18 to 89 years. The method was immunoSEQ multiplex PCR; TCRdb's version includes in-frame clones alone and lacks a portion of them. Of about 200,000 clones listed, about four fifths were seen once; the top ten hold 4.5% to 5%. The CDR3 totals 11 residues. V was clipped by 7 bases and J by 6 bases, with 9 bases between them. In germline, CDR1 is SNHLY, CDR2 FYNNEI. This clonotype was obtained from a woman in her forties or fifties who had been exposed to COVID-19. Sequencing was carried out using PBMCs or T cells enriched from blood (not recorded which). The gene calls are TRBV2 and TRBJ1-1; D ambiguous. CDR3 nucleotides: TGTGCCAGCATCCGAGTATCTGAAGCTTTCTTT. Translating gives CASIRVSEAFF.